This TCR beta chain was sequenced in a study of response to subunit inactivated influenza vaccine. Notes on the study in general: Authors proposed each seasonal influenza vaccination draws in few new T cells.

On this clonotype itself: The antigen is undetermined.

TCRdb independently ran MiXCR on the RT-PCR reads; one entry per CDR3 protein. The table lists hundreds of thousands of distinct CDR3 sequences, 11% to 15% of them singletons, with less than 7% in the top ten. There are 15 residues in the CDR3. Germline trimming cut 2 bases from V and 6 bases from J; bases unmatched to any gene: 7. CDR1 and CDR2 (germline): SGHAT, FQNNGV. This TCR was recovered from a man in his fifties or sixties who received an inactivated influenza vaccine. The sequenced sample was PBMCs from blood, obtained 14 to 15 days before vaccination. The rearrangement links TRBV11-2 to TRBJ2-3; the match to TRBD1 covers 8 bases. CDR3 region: CASSLSGGQVDTQYF. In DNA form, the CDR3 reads TGTGCCAGCAGCTTATCAGGGGGCCAGGTGGATACGCAGTATTTT.